Described below is a single TCR beta chain sequence and its context. CDR3 length: 11 amino acids. Trimming pared 5 bases from V and 4 bases from J, leaving 6 bases between. The V gene's germline CDR1 is SGHNT and CDR2 YENEEA. This specimen belongs to a study of patients and donors after allogeneic stem cell transplantation. TCRdb re-called the RT-PCR reads with MiXCR, one entry per CDR3 protein. The data hold some 2,300 distinct CDR3 sequences, with more than 7% observed a single time. This sequence originates from a human donor who was either an allogeneic HSCT recipient or a stem cell or donor lymphocyte infusion donor (not recorded which). It is not recorded whose cells these are; they may come from a transplant donor. The chain combines TRBV11-3 with TRBJ2-7; unclear D gene. The sequenced material came from blood, either unsorted or a sorted T cell fraction (not recorded which). The CDR3 bases are TGTGCCAGCAGCGAGAAGTACGAGCAGTACTTC. As protein: CASSEKYEQYF. The whole variable domain, remainder taken from reference TRBV11-3 and TRBJ2-7, is EAGVVQSPRYKIIEKKQPVAFWCNPISGHNTLYWYLQNLGQGPELLIRYENEEAVDDSQLPKDRFSAERLKGVDSTLKIQPAELGDSAVYLCASSEKYEQYFGPGTRLTVT.